This T cell receptor beta chain derives from a study of cytomegalovirus exposure and HLA in healthy donors. Profiled with immunoSEQ multiplex PCR; TCRdb holds only in-frame clones, not every one. This table has 120,000 to 150,000 clones, 85% to 90% appearing once. Germline CDR1 is MNHEY and CDR2 is SVGAGI. Trimming cost V 0 bases and J 0 bases, with 9 bases left between them. There are 16 residues in the CDR3. The V and J genes are TRBV6-5 and TRBJ2-4, with a possible D match to TRBD2 (6 bases). The sample consisted of PBMCs. This clonotype originated in a young woman in good health and CMV-seropositive. In nucleotides, the CDR3 is TGTGCCAGCAGTTACTCCCAGGGACTAGCCAAAAACATTCAGTACTTC. Residues: CASSYSQGLAKNIQYF.